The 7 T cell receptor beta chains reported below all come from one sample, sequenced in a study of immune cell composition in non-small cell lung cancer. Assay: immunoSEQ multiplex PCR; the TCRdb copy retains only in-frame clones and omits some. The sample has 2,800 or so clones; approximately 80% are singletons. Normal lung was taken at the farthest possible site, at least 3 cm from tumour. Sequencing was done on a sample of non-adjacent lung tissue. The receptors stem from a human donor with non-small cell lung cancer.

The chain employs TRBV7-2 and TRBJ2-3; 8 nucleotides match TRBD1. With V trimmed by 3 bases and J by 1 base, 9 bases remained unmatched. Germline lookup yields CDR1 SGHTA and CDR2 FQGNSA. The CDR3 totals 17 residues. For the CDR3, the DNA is TGTGCCAGCAGCTTGAACCCCTCGGGACAGGGCACAGATACGCAGTATTTT. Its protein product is CASSLNPSGQGTDTQYF.

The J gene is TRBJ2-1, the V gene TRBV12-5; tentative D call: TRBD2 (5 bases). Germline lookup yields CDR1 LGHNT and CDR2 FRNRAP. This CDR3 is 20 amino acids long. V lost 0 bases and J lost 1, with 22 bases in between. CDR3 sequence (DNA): TGTGCTAGTGGTTTGGTACCGATGAGGACTCTCTCCCTTTCCTACAATGAGCAGTTCTTC. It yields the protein CASGLVPMRTLSLSYNEQFF.

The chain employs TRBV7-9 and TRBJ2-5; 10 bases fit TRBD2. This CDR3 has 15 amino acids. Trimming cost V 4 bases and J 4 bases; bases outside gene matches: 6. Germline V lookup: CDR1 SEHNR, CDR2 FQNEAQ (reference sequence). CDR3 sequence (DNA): TGTGCCAGCAGCTCTCAAGCGGGGGGGCGAGAGACCCAGTACTTC. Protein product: CASSSQAGGRETQYF.

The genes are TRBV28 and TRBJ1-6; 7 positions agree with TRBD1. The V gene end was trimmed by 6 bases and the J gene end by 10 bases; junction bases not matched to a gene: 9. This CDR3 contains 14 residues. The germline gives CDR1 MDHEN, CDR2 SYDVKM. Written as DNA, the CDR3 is TGTGCCAGCAGGCCCGGGACAGTGGTCTCACCCCTCCACTTT. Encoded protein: CASRPGTVVSPLHF.

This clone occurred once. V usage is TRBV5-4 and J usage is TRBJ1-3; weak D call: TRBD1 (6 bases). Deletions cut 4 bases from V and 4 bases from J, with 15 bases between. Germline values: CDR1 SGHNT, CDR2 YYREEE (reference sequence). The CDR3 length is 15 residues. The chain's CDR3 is CASSQDSRGGNTIYF. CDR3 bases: TGTGCCAGCAGCCAAGATTCCAGGGGAGGAAACACCATATATTTT.

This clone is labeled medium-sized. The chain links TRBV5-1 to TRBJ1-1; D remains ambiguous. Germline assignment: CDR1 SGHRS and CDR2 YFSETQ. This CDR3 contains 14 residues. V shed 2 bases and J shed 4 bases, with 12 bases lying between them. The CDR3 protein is CASSFRSFGTEAFF. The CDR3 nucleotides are TGCGCCAGCAGCTTTCGGTCTTTTGGCACTGAAGCTTTCTTT. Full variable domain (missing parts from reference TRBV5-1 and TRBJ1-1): KAGVTQTPRYLIKTRGQQVTLSCSPISGHRSVSWYQQTPGQGLQFLFEYFSETQRNKGNFPGRFSGRQFSNSRSEMNVSTLELGDSALYLCASSFRSFGTEAFFGQGTRLTVV.

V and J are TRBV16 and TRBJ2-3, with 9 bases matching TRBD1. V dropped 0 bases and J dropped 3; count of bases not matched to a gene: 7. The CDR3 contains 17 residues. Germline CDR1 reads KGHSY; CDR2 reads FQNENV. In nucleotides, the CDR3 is TGTGCCAGCAGCCAATCGAGGAGACAGGGGGGAACAGATACGCAGTATTTT. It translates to CASSQSRRQGGTDTQYF. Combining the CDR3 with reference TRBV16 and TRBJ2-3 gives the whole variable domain GEEVAQTPKHLVRGEGQKAKLYCAPIKGHSYVFWYQQVLKNEFKFLISFQNENVFDETGMPKERFSAKCLPNSPCSLEIQATKLEDSAVYFCASSQSRRQGGTDTQYFGPGTRLTVL.